A single sample gave rise to the 6 T cell receptor beta chains below, sequenced in a study of blood T cell repertoires in COVID-19. Profiling relied on immunoSEQ multiplex PCR, and the TCRdb table lists in-frame clones only, not all of them. The data hold over 200,000 clones, with approximately 86% observed a single time. Sequencing was performed on peripheral blood. Receptor source: a woman aged 25 to 39 with acute or convalescent COVID-19.

The V and J genes are TRBV6-5 and TRBJ1-2; tentatively, D is TRBD1 (6 bases). Germline loops: CDR1 MNHEY, CDR2 SVGAGI. Trimming shortened V by 10 bases and J by 0 bases, and 18 bases separated the two germline ends. This CDR3 spans 15 amino acids. The CDR3 coding sequence is TGTGCCACCTCGTTACAGGGATCAGCTAACTATGGCTACACCTTC. It translates to CATSLQGSANYGYTF.

J is TRBJ1-1 and V is TRBV7-9; tentative D call: TRBD1 (6 bases). Between the trimmed V and J ends, which lost 5 bases and 5 bases, there was a span of 18 bases. Germline V gives CDR1 SEHNR, CDR2 FQNEAQ (reference sequence). This CDR3 region has 15 residues. In nucleotides, the CDR3 is TGTGCCAGCAGCCCCGGACAGCCGGGAGGGACTGAAGCTTTCTTT. Translation gives CASSPGQPGGTEAFF.

The chain combines TRBV6-5 with TRBJ1-2; D is undetermined. Germline V lookup: CDR1 MNHEY, CDR2 SVGAGI. CDR3 length: 15 amino acids. Between the trimmed V and J ends, which lost 0 bases and 2 bases, there was a span of 10 bases. CDR3 DNA sequence: TGTGCCAGCAGTTACTCGGTTCGAGGAAACTATGGCTACACCTTC. Its protein product is CASSYSVRGNYGYTF.

CDR3 region: CASSLGQGGEKLFF. The CDR3, as DNA: TGTGCCAGCAGCCTCGGACAGGGGGGCGAAAAACTGTTTTTT. The chain carries TRBV7-2 and TRBJ1-4; TRBD1 matches 10 bases. This CDR3 has 14 residues. J was trimmed by 8 bases and V by 5 bases; bases with no gene match: 5. Germline CDR1 SGHTA, CDR2 FQGNSA.

The J gene is TRBJ2-7, the V gene TRBV7-2, with D possibly TRBD1 on 6 matching bases. Germline CDR1 SGHTA, CDR2 FQGNSA. The CDR3 is 15 amino acids. Trimming removed 1 base at V and 6 bases at J, with 16 bases between. The CDR3: CASSLVVTGHGEQYF. In DNA, the CDR3 is TGTGCCAGCAGCTTAGTTGTGACAGGACATGGCGAGCAGTACTTC.

This clone was seen a handful of times. This sequence joins TRBV6-5 and TRBJ1-6; D is uncertain. This CDR3 comprises 13 residues. V shed 5 bases and J shed 13 bases, with 15 bases lying between them. Per germline, CDR1 MNHEY and CDR2 SVGAGI. This CDR3 is CASSPDGLSPLHF. In DNA form, the CDR3 reads TGTGCCAGCAGTCCGGACGGACTCTCGCCCCTCCACTTT.